What follows are 19 T cell receptor beta chains derived from one specimen sequenced in a study of T cell repertoires in cytomegalovirus infection. Each CDR3 protein gets one entry after TCRdb re-called the reads with MiXCR. The table has some 920,000 distinct CDR3 sequences, around 30% seen once; the top ten hold around 15%. These receptors are not linked to any known antigen. Material: cultured CD8+ T cells from PBMCs, obtained from culture after CMV antigen stimulation. The origin of the receptors is a human donor in good health (CMV status not recorded). Some clones in this sample may be carry-over from other donors' samples.

This rearrangement joins TRBV4-3 to TRBJ2-4; maybe TRBD1 (6 bases). The CDR3 covers 15 residues. V lost 0 bases and J 1 base, leaving 7 bases between the germline ends. Germline V gene sequence: CDR1 LGHNA, CDR2 YSLEER. The CDR3 DNA reads as TGCGCCAGCAGCCAAGATAGGGGGGCCAAAAACATTCAGTACTTC. Translating it yields CASSQDRGAKNIQYF.

The V gene is TRBV10-3, the J gene TRBJ1-1; the D is unclear. Germline V lookup: CDR1 ENHRY, CDR2 SYGVKD. This CDR3 has 13 amino acids. Trimming removed 8 bases at V and 1 base at J, with 11 bases between. CDR3 residues: CAIGRMENTEAFF. CDR3 nucleotides: TGTGCCATCGGCCGGATGGAGAACACTGAAGCTTTCTTT.

The chain combines TRBV9 with TRBJ2-3; TRBD2 agrees at 10 bases. J lost 4 bases, V lost 5 bases, and 10 bases had no gene match. Germline CDR1 reads SGDLS; CDR2 reads YYNGEE. The CDR3 length is 16 residues. CDR3: CASRASGGAEADTQYF. CDR3 nucleotide sequence: TGTGCCAGCAGGGCCAGCGGGGGGGCCGAGGCAGATACGCAGTATTTT.

The chain couples TRBV28 to TRBJ2-1; TRBD2 agrees at 13 bases. The CDR3 runs to 14 residues. The J segment lost 4 bases and the V segment lost 8 bases, leaving 2 bases of the junction unmatched. CDR1 and CDR2 (germline): MDHEN, SYDVKM. CDR3 sequence reads: CASGLAGEYNEQFF. CDR3 DNA sequence: TGTGCCAGCGGACTAGCGGGGGAGTACAATGAGCAGTTCTTC.

This clonotype has only a few counts. V gene TRBV4-2 combines with J gene TRBJ2-1, with a possible D match to TRBD2 (5 bases). The length of the CDR3 is 16 residues. Trimming pared 1 base from V and 6 bases from J, leaving 16 bases between. Germline V lookup: CDR1 LGHNA, CDR2 YNFKEQ. The CDR3, as DNA: TGTGCCAGCAGCCAAGGCGCGGCTAGGGAGCTCAATGAGCAGTTCTTC. This gives the protein CASSQGAARELNEQFF.

J is TRBJ2-1 and V is TRBV19; possibly TRBD1 for D (6 bases). V was shortened by 2 bases and J by 7 bases, with 18 bases between the two germline ends. Germline CDR1 is LNHDA and CDR2 is SQIVND (reference sequence). CDR3 length equals 16 residues. The CDR3 DNA reads TGTGCCAGTAGTATACCTCCCGAGACTCAGGGGAATGAGCAGTTCTTC. It is translated as CASSIPPETQGNEQFF.

This chain joins TRBV9 and TRBJ1-2, with 7 bases identical to TRBD1. After removal of 2 bases from V and 3 bases from J, the junction contained 13 bases not matched to a gene. CDR1 is SGDLS and CDR2 is YYNGEE in the germline V gene. CDR3 length: 17 residues. Written as DNA, the CDR3 is TGTGCCAGCAGCGTGAGTCTACCGGGCAGGGGGGACTATGGCTACACCTTC. This codes for CASSVSLPGRGDYGYTF.

This clonotype was detected only a few times. The CDR3 is CASSLVSARSYNEQFF. CDR3 nucleotide sequence: TGTGCCAGCAGCTTAGTAAGTGCGAGGTCCTACAATGAGCAGTTCTTC. The chain carries TRBV7-8 and TRBJ2-1, with unresolved D. The CDR3 consists of 16 residues. CDR1 SGHVS and CDR2 FQNEAQ come from the germline V gene. The V end was cut by 1 base, the J end by 1 base, with 11 bases between.

V usage is TRBV7-9 and J usage is TRBJ1-4; no clear D gene. Germline V lookup: CDR1 SEHNR, CDR2 FQNEAQ (reference sequence). The germline V and J ends were trimmed by 6 bases and 6 bases, with 5 bases remaining between them. The CDR3 totals 11 residues. Here the CDR3 DNA reads TGTGCCAGCAGGAAAGATGAAAAACTGTTTTTT. Its protein is CASRKDEKLFF.

The chain joins TRBV20-1 to TRBJ2-1; D possibly uses TRBD1 or TRBD2 (7 bases each). Germline CDR1 is DFQATT and CDR2 is SNEGSKA (reference sequence). V dropped 6 bases and J dropped 4 bases, with 16 bases sitting between them. This CDR3 has 14 residues. The DNA for the CDR3 is TGCAGTGCCCAGGGAGGGGGCCTATACAATGAGCAGTTCTTC. Protein sequence: CSAQGGGLYNEQFF.

The chain joins TRBV23-1 to TRBJ2-7, with 7 bases matching TRBD1. TRBV23-1 is an ORF; its function is uncertain. After removal of 0 bases from V and 3 bases from J, the junction contained 8 bases not matched to a gene. CDR3 size: 16 residues. DNA for the CDR3: TGCGCCAGCAGTCAATCTCGGGGACAGAGCTTCTACGAGCAGTACTTC. Its protein product is CASSQSRGQSFYEQYF.

V gene TRBV15 combines with J gene TRBJ2-7; D is unclear. Germline assignment: CDR1 LNHNV and CDR2 YYDKDF (reference sequence). The V gene lost 1 base and the J gene lost 5 bases, with 9 bases spanning the gap. This CDR3 has 13 amino acids. Here the CDR3 reads CATSRVRVDEQYF. As DNA, the CDR3 is TGTGCCACCAGCAGAGTTAGAGTGGACGAGCAGTACTTC.

The rearrangement joins TRBV7-3 to TRBJ2-1, with D perhaps assigned TRBD1 or TRBD2 (5 bases each). The germline V and J ends were trimmed by 5 bases and 7 bases, with 18 bases remaining between them. The CDR3 is made up of 15 amino acids. Per germline, CDR1 SGHTA and CDR2 FQGTGA. CDR3 DNA sequence: TGTGCCAGCAGCCTCCTGGGGGACCTTCTAAATGAGCAGTTCTTC. This sequence encodes CASSLLGDLLNEQFF.

The table lists this clonotype with a few counts. The chain links TRBV10-3 to TRBJ2-6; no clear D. The CDR3 has 17 amino acids. Per the germline V gene, CDR1 is ENHRY and CDR2 is SYGVKD. Trimming left V 4 bases short and J 1 base short, with 14 bases between. The CDR3 DNA is TGTGCCATCAGTGTTCAACTACAAAGGTCTGGGGCCAACGTCCTGACTTTC. Translating gives CAISVQLQRSGANVLTF.

This rearrangement joins TRBV19 to TRBJ1-5, with TRBD1 as a possible D gene (5 bases). V lost 4 bases, J lost 9 bases, and 19 bases lay in between. Germline V gene lookup returns CDR1 LNHDA and CDR2 SQIVND (reference sequence). This CDR3 has 15 residues. The chain's CDR3 is CASSTDSRPLLPQHF. CDR3 DNA sequence: TGTGCCAGTAGTACCGACAGCCGCCCTCTGTTGCCCCAGCATTTT.

Notes on this clonotype: A much larger clone sits a single nucleotide away, making a read error possible. The genes are TRBV13 and TRBJ1-6; D possibly corresponds to TRBD1 (5 bases). This CDR3 region has 14 residues. The germline gives CDR1 PRHDT, CDR2 FYEKMQ (reference sequence). The CDR3, as DNA: TGTGCCAGCAGCTTGGGACGGCCCTATTCACCCCCCCACTTT. Amino acids: CASSLGRPYSPPHF.

The chain is built from TRBV6-6 and TRBJ1-1; D unresolved. This CDR3 region has 13 residues. Germline CDR1 is MNHNY and CDR2 is SVGAGI (reference sequence). V shed 2 bases and J shed 7 bases, with 11 bases lying between them. The CDR3 protein is CASSYPVSSEAFF. CDR3 nucleotides: TGTGCCAGCAGTTACCCTGTTAGCAGTGAAGCTTTCTTT.

The genes are TRBV2 and TRBJ2-3; maybe TRBD2 (7 bases). The ends were cut back, 5 bases at V and 2 bases at J, with 17 bases in the middle. The germline CDR1 and CDR2 sequences are SNHLY and FYNNEI. This CDR3 is 16 amino acids long. Written as DNA, the CDR3 is TGTGCCAGCAGTTCCCCTACGGGGGGACACACAGATACGCAGTATTTT. This codes for CASSSPTGGHTDTQYF.

This chain joins TRBV20-1 and TRBJ2-3; TRBD1 might be the D (5 bases). V was trimmed by 4 bases and J by 0 bases, leaving 14 bases between them. Germline lookup yields CDR1 DFQATT and CDR2 SNEGSKA (reference sequence). The CDR3 consists of 15 residues. The CDR3 DNA sequence: TGCAGTGCTAACGACAGAGAAATTAGCACAGATACGCAGTATTTT. Its translation is CSANDREISTDTQYF.